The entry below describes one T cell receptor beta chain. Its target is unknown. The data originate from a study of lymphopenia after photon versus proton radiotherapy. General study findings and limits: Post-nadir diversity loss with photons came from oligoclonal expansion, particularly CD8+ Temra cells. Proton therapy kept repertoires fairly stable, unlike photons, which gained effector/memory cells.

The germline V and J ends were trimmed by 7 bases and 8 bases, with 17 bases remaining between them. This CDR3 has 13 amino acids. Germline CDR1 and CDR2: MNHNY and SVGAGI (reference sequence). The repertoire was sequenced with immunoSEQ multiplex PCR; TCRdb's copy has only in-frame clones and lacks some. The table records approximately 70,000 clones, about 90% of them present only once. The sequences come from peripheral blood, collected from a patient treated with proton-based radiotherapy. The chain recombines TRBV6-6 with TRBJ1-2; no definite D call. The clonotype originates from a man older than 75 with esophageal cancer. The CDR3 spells CASISDRDAGYTF. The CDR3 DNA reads TGTGCCAGCATTTCAGATCGGGATGCCGGCTACACCTTC.